Reported below is one T cell receptor (beta chain). Its specificity is not known. The CDR3 totals 14 residues. Germline values: CDR1 SGHRS, CDR2 YFSETQ. The ends lost 4 bases at V and 7 bases at J; junction bases unmatched: 8. This entry comes from a study of OX40 agonist ivuxolimab in advanced cancers. General study results and limits: Partial responders dosed at 0.1-3.0 mg/kg displayed clonal expansion ranking among the lowest. No determination was made of the antigen specificity of the expanded peripheral T cells.

Sequenced by immunoSEQ multiplex PCR; TCRdb stores in-frame clones only, minus some. The data hold more than 50,000 clones, with about 83% observed a single time. This clonotype originated in an adult with an advanced solid tumor such as melanoma, head and neck, liver or kidney cancer. The starting material was CD4+ or CD8+ T cells sorted from blood, obtained in a trial of the OX40 agonist ivuxolimab. The chain combines TRBV5-1 with TRBJ2-1; 7 nucleotides line up with TRBD2. The DNA for the CDR3 is TGCGCCAGCAGCCCTGGGACTATGGGAAATGAGCAGTTCTTC. Translating gives CASSPGTMGNEQFF.